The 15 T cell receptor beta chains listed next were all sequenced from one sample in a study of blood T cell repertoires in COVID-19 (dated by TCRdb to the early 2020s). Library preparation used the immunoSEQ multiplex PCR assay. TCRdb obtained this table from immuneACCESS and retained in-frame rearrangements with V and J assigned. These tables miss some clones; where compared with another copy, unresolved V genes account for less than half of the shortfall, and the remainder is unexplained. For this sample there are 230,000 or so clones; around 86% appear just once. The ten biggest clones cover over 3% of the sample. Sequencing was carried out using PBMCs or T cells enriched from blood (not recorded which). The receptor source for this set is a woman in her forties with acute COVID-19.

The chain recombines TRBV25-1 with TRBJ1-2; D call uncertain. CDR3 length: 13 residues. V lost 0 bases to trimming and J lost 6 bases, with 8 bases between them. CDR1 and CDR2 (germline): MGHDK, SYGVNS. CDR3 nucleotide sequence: TGTGCCAGCAGTGAATATATCGGGGATGGCTACACCTTC. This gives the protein CASSEYIGDGYTF.

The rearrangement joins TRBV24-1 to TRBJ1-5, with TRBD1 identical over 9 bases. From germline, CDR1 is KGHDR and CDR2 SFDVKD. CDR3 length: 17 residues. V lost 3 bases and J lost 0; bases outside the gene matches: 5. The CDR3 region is CATSDTTGGSSNQPQHF. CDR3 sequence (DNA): TGTGCCACCAGTGATACGACAGGGGGTTCTAGCAATCAGCCCCAGCATTTT.

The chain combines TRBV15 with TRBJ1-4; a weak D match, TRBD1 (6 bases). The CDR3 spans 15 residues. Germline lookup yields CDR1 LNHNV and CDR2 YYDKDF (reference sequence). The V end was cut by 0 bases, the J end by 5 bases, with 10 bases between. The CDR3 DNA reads TGTGCCACCAGCAGAGAGGCAGGGGAGAATGAAAAACTGTTTTTT. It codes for CATSREAGENEKLFF.

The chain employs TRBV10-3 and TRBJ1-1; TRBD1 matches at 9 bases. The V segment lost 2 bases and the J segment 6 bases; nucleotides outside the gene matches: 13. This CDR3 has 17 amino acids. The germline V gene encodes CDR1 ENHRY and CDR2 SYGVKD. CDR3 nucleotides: TGTGCCATCAGTGAGAGAAAACCGGGACAGGGTTCGCCTGAAGCTTTCTTT. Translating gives CAISERKPGQGSPEAFF.

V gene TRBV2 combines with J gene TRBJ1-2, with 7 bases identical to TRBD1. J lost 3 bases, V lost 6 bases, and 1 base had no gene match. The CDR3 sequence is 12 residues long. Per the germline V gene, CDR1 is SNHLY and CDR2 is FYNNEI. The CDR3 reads CASSGTDYGYTF. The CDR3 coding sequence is TGTGCCAGCAGCGGGACAGACTATGGCTACACCTTC.

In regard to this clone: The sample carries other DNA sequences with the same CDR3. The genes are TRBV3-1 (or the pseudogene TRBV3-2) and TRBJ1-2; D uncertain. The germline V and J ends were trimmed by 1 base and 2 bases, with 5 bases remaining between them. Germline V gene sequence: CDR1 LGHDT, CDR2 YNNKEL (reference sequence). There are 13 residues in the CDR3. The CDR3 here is CASSQGGNYGYTF. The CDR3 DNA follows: TGTGCCAGCAGCCAAGGAGGAAACTATGGCTACACCTTC.

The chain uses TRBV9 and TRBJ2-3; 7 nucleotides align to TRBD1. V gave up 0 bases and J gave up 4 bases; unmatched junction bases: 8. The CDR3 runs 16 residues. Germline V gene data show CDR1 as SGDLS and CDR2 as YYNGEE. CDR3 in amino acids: CASSVGGRGLADTQYF. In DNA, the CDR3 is TGTGCCAGCAGCGTAGGTGGCAGGGGGTTGGCAGATACGCAGTATTTT.

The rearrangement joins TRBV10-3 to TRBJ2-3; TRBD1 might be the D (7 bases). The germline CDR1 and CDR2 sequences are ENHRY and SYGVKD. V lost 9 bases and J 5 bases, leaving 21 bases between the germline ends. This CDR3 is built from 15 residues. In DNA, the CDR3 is TGTGCCATAGGCCAAGCAGGGGGGCTTAAAGATACGCAGTATTTT. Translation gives CAIGQAGGLKDTQYF.

In DNA form, the CDR3 reads TGTGCTAGTGGTTTGCCAACCATGGGGGGTACTGAAGCTTTCTTT. It specifies CASGLPTMGGTEAFF. The chain employs TRBV12-5 and TRBJ1-1; tentatively, D is TRBD1 (5 bases). CDR1 is LGHNT and CDR2 is FRNRAP in the germline V gene. Trimming stripped 2 bases from V and 5 bases from J, with 15 bases between. The CDR3 sequence is 15 residues long.

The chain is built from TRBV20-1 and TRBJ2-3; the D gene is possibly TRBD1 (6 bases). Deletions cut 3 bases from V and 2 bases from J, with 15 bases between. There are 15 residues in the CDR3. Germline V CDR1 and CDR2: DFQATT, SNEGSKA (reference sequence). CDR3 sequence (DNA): TGCAGTGCTAGTTCAATCTCAGGGGACACAGATACGCAGTATTTT. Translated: CSASSISGDTDTQYF.

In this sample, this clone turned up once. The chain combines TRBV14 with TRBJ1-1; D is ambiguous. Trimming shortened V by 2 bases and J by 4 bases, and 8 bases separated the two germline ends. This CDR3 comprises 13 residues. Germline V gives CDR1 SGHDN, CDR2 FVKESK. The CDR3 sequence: CASSQFAGTEAFF. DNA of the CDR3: TGTGCCAGCAGCCAATTTGCCGGCACTGAAGCTTTCTTT. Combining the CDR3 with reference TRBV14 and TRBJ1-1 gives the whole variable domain EAGVTQFPSHSVIEKGQTVTLRCDPISGHDNLYWYRRVMGKEIKFLLHFVKESKQDESGMPNNRFLAERTGGTYSTLKVQPAELEDSGVYFCASSQFAGTEAFFGQGTRLTVV.

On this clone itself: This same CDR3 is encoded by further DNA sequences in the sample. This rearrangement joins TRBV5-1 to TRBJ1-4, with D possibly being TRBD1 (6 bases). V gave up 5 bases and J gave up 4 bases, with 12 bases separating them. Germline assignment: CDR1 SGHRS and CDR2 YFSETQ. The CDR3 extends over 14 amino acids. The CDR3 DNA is TGCGCCAGCAGTTTTCAGGGGAGTAATGAAAAACTGTTTTTT. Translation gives CASSFQGSNEKLFF.

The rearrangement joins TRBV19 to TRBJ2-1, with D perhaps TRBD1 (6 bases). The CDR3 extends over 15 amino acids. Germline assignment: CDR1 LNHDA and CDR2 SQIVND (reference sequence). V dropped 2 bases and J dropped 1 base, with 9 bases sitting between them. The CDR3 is CASSIRTDSYNEQFF. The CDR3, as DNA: TGTGCCAGTAGTATAAGGACAGATTCCTACAATGAGCAGTTCTTC.

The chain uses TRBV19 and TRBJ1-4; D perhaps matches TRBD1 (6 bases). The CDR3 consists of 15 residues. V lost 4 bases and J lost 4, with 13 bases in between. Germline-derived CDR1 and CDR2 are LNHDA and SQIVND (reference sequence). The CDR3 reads CASSSRQENNEKLFF. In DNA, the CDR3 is TGTGCCAGTAGTAGTAGACAGGAGAATAATGAAAAACTGTTTTTT.

In nucleotides, the CDR3 is TGTGCCAGCAGCAGCCCACGGGGGGACTATGGCTACACCTTC. Amino acids: CASSSPRGDYGYTF. J is TRBJ1-2 and V is TRBV5-6, with a tentative D call TRBD1 (5 bases). This CDR3 region has 14 residues. Trimming removed 4 bases from V and 3 bases from J, with 13 bases in between. Germline V CDR1 and CDR2: SGHDT, YYEEEE.